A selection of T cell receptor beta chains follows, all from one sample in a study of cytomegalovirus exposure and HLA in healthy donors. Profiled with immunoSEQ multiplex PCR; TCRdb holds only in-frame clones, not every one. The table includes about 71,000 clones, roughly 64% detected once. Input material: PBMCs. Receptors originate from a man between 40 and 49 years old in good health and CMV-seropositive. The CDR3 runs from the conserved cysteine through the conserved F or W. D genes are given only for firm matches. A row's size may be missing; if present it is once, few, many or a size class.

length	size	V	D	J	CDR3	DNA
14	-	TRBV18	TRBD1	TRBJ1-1	CASSETGGFTEAFF	TGTGCCAGCTCAGAGACAGGGGGCTTCACTGAAGCTTTCTTT
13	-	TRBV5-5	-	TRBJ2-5	CASSFGIQETQYF	TGTGCCAGCAGCTTCGGGATTCAAGAGACCCAGTACTTC
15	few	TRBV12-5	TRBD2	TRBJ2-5	CASAPPGGAGETQYF	TGTGCTAGTGCCCCTCCGGGGGGGGCGGGAGAGACCCAGTACTTC
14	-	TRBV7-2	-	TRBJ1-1	CASSLDRWNTEAFF	TGTGCCAGCAGCTTGGACAGATGGAACACTGAAGCTTTCTTT
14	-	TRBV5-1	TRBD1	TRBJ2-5	CASYGQGRGETQYF	TGCGCCAGCTACGGACAGGGCCGCGGAGAGACCCAGTACTTC
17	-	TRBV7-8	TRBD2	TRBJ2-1	CASSLVGLAGGNNEQFF	TGTGCCAGCAGCTTAGTAGGCCTAGCGGGAGGGAACAATGAGCAGTTCTTC
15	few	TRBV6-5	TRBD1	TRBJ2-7	CASRVGRTGAYEQYF	TGTGCCAGCAGAGTTGGAAGGACAGGGGCCTACGAGCAGTACTTC
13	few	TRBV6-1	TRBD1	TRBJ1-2	CASRGQGALGYTF	TGTGCCAGCAGAGGCCAGGGGGCGCTTGGCTACACCTTC
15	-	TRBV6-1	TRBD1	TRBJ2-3	CASSDQGQGGDTQYF	TGTGCCAGCAGTGATCAGGGACAGGGGGGAGATACGCAGTATTTT
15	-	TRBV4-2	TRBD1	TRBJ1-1	CASSQEGQVNTEAFF	TGTGCCAGCAGCCAAGAGGGACAGGTGAACACTGAAGCTTTCTTT
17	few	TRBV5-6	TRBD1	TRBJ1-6	CASSLIQGDSYNSPLHF	TGTGCCAGCAGCCTTATTCAGGGGGACTCCTATAATTCACCCCTCCACTTT
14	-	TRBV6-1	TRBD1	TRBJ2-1	CASSEQGAYNEQFF	TGTGCCAGCAGTGAACAGGGGGCGTACAATGAGCAGTTCTTC
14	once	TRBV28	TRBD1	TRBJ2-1	CASSFYRGDNEQFF	TGTGCCAGCAGTTTCTACAGGGGCGACAATGAGCAGTTCTTC
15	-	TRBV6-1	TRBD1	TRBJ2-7	CASSGGTGSPYEQYF	TGTGCCAGCAGTGGCGGGACAGGGTCCCCCTACGAGCAGTACTTC
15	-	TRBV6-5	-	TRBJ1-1	CASSYSSSLNTEAFF	TGTGCCAGCAGTTACTCGTCTTCCCTCAACACTGAAGCTTTCTTT
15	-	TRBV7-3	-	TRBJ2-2	CASSLQGPGTGELFF	TGTGCCAGCAGCCTCCAGGGTCCGGGCACCGGGGAGCTGTTTTTT
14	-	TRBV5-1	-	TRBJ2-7	CASSLGRQRYEQYF	TGCGCCAGCAGCTTGGGTCGACAGCGATACGAGCAGTACTTC